This T cell receptor (beta chain) was obtained from a study of T-cell memory formation after mild COVID-19. Study overall: Clustering of TCRs was largely donor specific.

Each CDR3 protein gets one entry after TCRdb re-called the 5' RACE reads with MiXCR. Of fewer than 200,000 distinct CDR3 sequences listed, 20% to 25% are singletons. Study-level findings and limits: Among clones contracting day 15 to 85, CD4/CD8 was balanced, whereas later expanders leaned CD4+. There were some responding clones in pre-infection memory, which suggested that cross-reactive memory had joined. Unconfirmed was the SARS-CoV-2 specificity of second-wave clones that peaked on day 37.

About this clonotype: Antigen specificity is unknown.

V dropped 6 bases and J dropped 7 bases, with 15 bases sitting between them. Germline loops: CDR1 MNHEY, CDR2 SVGEGT. The CDR3 length is 14 residues. This TCR came from an adult woman who had mild COVID-19 (a few samples of this study predate the infection). Cell type and time point are not known. The sequenced sample was PBMCs or a T cell subset sorted from them (not recorded which). The chain carries TRBV6-2 or TRBV6-3 and TRBJ2-2; D is perhaps TRBD1 (6 bases). CDR3 bases: TGTGCCAGCAGGATACAGGGATTTGTCGGGGAGCTGTTTTTT. Encoded protein: CASRIQGFVGELFF.